This T cell receptor (beta chain) comes out of a study of cytomegalovirus exposure and HLA in healthy donors. The study, taken as a whole, reports: Altogether, more than 150 TCR beta chains were recorded as cytomegalovirus-associated. Presence/absence results assume similar sequencing depth per donor, which may not hold.

In regard to this clone: Its antigen is undetermined.

Use of 60 Vbeta and 13 Jbeta primers characterized the PCR. This table comes from immunoSEQ multiplex PCR, and its TCRdb copy is limited to in-frame clones, with some not included. The sample includes about 200,000 clones, roughly 80% of them seen just once. The CDR3 runs to 13 residues. J lost 1 base, V lost 6 bases, and 2 bases had no gene match. CDR1 MNHEY and CDR2 SMNVEV come from the germline V gene (reference sequence). V and J are TRBV27 and TRBJ2-7, with TRBD1 matching 8 bases. The receptor comes from a man aged 30 to 45 in good health and CMV-seronegative. The sample taken for sequencing was PBMCs. This CDR3 reads CASRRTGSYEQYF. The CDR3 DNA follows: TGTGCCAGCAGAAGGACAGGGTCCTACGAGCAGTACTTC.